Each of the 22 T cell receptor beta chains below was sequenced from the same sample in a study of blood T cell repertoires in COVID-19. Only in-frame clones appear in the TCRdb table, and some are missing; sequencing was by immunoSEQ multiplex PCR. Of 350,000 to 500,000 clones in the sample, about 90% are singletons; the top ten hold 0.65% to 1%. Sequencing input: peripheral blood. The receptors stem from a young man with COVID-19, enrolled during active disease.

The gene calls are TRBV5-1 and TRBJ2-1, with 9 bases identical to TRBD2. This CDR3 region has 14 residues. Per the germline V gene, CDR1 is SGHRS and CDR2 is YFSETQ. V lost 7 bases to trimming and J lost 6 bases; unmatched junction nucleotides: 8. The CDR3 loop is CASGGASGANEQFF. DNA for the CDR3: TGCGCCAGCGGAGGGGCTAGCGGGGCCAATGAGCAGTTCTTC. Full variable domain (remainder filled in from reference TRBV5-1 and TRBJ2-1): KAGVTQTPRYLIKTRGQQVTLSCSPISGHRSVSWYQQTPGQGLQFLFEYFSETQRNKGNFPGRFSGRQFSNSRSEMNVSTLELGDSALYLCASGGASGANEQFFGPGTRLTVL.

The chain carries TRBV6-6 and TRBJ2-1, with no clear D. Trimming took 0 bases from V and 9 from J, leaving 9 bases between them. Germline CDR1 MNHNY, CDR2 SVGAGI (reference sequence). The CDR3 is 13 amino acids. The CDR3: CASSYSYESEQFF. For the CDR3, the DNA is TGTGCCAGCAGTTACTCGTACGAGAGTGAGCAGTTCTTC.

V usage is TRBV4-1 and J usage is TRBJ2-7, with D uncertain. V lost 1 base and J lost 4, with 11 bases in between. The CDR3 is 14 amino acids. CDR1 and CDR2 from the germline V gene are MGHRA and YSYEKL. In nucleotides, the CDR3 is TGCGCCAGCAGCCAAGGACCGGGTATATACGAGCAGTACTTC. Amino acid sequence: CASSQGPGIYEQYF.

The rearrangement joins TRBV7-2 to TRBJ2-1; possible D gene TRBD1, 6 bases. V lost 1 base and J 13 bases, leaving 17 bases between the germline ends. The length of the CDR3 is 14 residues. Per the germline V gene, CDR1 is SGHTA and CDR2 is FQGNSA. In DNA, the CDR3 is TGTGCCAGCAGCTTAGACAAGGGGGTACCACTTCAGTTCTTC. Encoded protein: CASSLDKGVPLQFF.

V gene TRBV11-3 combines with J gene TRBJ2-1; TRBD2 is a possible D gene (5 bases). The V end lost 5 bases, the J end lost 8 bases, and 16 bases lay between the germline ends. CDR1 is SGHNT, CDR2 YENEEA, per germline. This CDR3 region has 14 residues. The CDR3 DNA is TGTGCCAGCAGCCAAGGCCATCCCGGGGATGAGCAGTTCTTC. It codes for CASSQGHPGDEQFF.

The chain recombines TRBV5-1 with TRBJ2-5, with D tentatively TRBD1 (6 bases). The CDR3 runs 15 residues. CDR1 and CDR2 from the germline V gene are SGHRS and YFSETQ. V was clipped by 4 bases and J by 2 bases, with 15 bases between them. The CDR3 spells CASSEQGVPQETQYF. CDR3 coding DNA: TGCGCCAGCAGCGAACAGGGAGTTCCTCAAGAGACCCAGTACTTC. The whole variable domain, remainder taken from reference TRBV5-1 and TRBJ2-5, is KAGVTQTPRYLIKTRGQQVTLSCSPISGHRSVSWYQQTPGQGLQFLFEYFSETQRNKGNFPGRFSGRQFSNSRSEMNVSTLELGDSALYLCASSEQGVPQETQYFGPGTRLLVL.

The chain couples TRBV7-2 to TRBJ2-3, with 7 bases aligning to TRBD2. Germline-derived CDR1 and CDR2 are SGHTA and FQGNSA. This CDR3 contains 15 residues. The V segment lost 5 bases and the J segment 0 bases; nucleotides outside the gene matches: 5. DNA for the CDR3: TGTGCCAGCAGCAGATCTAGCGGCAGCACAGATACGCAGTATTTT. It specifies CASSRSSGSTDTQYF.

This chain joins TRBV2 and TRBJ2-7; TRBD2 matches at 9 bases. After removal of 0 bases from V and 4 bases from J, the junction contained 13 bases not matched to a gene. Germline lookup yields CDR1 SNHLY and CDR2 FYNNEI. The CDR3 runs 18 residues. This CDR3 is CASSEAVVSGRLPYEQYF. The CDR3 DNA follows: TGTGCCAGCAGTGAAGCTGTGGTTAGCGGGAGACTCCCGTACGAGCAGTACTTC.

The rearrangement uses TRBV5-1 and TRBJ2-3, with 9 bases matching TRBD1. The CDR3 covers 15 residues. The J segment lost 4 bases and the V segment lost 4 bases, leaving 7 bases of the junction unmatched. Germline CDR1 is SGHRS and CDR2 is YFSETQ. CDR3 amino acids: CASSPPTGGSDTQYF. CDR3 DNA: TGCGCCAGCAGCCCCCCAACAGGGGGCTCAGATACGCAGTATTTT. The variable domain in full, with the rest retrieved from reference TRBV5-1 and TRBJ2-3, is KAGVTQTPRYLIKTRGQQVTLSCSPISGHRSVSWYQQTPGQGLQFLFEYFSETQRNKGNFPGRFSGRQFSNSRSEMNVSTLELGDSALYLCASSPPTGGSDTQYFGPGTRLTVL.

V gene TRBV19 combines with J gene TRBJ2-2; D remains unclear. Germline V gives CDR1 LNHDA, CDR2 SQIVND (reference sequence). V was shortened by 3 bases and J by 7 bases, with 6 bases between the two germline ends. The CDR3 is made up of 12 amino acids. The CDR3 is CASSIFSGELFF. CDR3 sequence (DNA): TGTGCCAGTAGTATTTTCAGCGGGGAGCTGTTTTTT.

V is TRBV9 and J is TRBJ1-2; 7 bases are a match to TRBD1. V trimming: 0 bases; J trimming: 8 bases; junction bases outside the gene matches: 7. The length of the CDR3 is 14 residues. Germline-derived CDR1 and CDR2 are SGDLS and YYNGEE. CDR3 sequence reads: CASSVGETGQGYTF. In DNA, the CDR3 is TGTGCCAGCAGCGTAGGAGAGACAGGGCAAGGCTACACCTTC.

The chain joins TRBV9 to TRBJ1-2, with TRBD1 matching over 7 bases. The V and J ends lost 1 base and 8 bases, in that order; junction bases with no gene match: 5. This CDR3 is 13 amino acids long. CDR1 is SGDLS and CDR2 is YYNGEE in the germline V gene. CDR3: CASSVKTGAGYTF. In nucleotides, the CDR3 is TGTGCCAGCAGCGTAAAAACAGGGGCCGGCTACACCTTC.

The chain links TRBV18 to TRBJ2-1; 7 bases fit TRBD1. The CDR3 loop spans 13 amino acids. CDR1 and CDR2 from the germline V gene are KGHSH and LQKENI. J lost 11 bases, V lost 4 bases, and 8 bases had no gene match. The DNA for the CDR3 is TGTGCCAGCTCACGAGCCGGGGACAGCAAGCAGTTCTTC. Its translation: CASSRAGDSKQFF.

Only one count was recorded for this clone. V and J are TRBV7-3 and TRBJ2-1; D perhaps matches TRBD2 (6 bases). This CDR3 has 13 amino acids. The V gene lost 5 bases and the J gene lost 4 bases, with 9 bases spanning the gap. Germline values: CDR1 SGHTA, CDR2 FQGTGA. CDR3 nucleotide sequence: TGTGCCAGCAGCCTGACTAGTTACAATGAGCAGTTCTTC. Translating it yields CASSLTSYNEQFF.

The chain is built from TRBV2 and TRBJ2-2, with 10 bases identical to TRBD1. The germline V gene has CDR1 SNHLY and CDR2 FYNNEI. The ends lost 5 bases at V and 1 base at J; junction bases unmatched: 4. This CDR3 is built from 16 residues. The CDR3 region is CASSLRTGGNTGELFF. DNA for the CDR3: TGTGCCAGCAGTCTCAGGACAGGGGGGAACACCGGGGAGCTGTTTTTT.

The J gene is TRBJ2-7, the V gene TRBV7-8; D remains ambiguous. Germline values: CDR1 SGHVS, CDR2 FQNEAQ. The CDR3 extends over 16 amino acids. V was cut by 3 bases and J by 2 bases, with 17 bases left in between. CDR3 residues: CASSFQPGDRAYEQYF. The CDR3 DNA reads TGTGCCAGCAGCTTTCAGCCCGGAGACCGAGCCTACGAGCAGTACTTC.

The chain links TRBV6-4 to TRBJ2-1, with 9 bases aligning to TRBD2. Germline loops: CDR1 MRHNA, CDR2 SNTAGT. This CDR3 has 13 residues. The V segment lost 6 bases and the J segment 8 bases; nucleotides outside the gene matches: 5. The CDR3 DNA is TGTGCCAGCAGGCCGGGACTAGCAGATGAGCAGTTCTTC. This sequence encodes CASRPGLADEQFF.

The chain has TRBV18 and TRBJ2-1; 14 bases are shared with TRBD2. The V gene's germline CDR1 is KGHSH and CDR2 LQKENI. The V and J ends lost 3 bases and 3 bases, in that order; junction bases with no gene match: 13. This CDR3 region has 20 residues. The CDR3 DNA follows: TGTGCCAGCTCACCGAATTCGGGACTAGCGGGAGTAGTTCGCTACAATGAGCAGTTCTTC. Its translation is CASSPNSGLAGVVRYNEQFF.

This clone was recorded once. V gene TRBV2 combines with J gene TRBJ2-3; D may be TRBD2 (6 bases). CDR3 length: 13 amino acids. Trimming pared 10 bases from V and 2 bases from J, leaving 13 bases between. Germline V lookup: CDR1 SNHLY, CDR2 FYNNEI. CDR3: CATGTGNTDTQYF. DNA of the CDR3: TGTGCCACGGGGACTGGCAACACAGATACGCAGTATTTT.

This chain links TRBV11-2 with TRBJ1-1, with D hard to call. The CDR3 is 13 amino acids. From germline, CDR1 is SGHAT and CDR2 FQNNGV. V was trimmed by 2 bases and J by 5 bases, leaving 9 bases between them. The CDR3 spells CASSLRERTEAFF. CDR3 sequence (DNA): TGTGCCAGCAGCTTAAGGGAGAGGACTGAAGCTTTCTTT.

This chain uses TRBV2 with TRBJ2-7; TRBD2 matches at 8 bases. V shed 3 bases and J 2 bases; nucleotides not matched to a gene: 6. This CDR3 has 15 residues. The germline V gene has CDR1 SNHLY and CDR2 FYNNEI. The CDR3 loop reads CASSDSGRRTYEQYF. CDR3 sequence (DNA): TGTGCCAGCAGTGACAGCGGGAGACGGACCTACGAGCAGTACTTC.

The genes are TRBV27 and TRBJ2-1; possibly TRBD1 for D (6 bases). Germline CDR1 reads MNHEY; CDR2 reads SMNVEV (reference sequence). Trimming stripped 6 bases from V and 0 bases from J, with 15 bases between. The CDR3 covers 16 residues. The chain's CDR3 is CASSEIQGSSYNEQFF. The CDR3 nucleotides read TGTGCCAGCAGCGAAATACAGGGTAGCTCCTACAATGAGCAGTTCTTC.